This T cell receptor beta chain was identified in a study of shared clonotypes between healthy human individuals. Regarding the study as a whole: In general, naive subsets displayed greater estimated richness than memory subsets did. Only blood underwent sampling, and tissue repertoires likely differ.

Subsets obtained from CD4+ cells comprised CD45RA+ naive and CD45RA-negative memory cells. The CDR3 is made up of 16 amino acids. The V and J ends lost 4 bases and 4 bases, in that order; junction bases with no gene match: 9. The V gene's germline CDR1 is MGHDK and CDR2 SYGVNS. Concerning this clone itself: As yet, its antigen is unknown.

Each subset's genomic DNA was shared equally among a number of immunoSEQ plates. Sequencing was performed with immunoSEQ multiplex PCR; in TCRdb, only in-frame clones are kept and a portion is missing. Here the sample spans about 730,000 clones, approximately 77% being singletons. The chain carries TRBV25-1 and TRBJ2-5; 10 bases agree with TRBD1. The clonotype originates from a woman aged 25-40 years in good health. Sample: memory CD4+ T cells sorted from blood. Subset in this sample: CD45RA-negative fraction. CDR3 sequence reads: CASSAPGQGLRETQYF. For the CDR3, the DNA is TGTGCCAGCAGTGCCCCGGGACAGGGGCTTCGAGAGACCCAGTACTTC.